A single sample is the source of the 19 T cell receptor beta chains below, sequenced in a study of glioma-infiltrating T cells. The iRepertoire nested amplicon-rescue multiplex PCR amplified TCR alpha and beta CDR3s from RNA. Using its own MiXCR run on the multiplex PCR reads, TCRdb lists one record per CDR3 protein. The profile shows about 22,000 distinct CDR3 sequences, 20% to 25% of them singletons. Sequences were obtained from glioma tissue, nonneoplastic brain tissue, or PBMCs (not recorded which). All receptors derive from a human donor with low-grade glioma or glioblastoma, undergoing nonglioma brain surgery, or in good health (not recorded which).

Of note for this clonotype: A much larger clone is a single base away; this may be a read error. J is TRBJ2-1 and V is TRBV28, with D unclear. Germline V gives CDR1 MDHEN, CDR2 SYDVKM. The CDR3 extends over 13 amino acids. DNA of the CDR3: TGTGCCACCAGTGATTTCACGAGCAATGAGCAGTTCTTC. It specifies CATSDFTSNEQFF.

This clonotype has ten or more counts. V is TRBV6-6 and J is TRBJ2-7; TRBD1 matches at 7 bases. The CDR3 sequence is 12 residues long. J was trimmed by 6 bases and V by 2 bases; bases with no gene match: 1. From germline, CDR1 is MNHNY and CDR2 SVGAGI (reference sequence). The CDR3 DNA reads TGTGCCAGCAGTTACAGGGGGCGCGAGCAGTACTTC. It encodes CASSYRGREQYF.

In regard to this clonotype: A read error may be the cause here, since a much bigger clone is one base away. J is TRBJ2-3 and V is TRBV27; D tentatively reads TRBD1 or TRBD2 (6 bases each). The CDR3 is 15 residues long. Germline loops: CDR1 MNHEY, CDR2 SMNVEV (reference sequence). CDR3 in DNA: TGTGCCACCTCTAGTAAGGGGGGCGACACAGATGCGCAGTATTTT. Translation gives CATSSKGGDTDAQYF.

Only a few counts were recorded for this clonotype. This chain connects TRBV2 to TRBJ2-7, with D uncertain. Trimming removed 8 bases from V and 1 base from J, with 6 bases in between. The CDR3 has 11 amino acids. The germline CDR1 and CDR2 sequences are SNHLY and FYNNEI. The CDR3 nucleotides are TGTGCCAGCCTGCGGTCCTACGAGCAGTACTTC. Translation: CASLRSYEQYF.

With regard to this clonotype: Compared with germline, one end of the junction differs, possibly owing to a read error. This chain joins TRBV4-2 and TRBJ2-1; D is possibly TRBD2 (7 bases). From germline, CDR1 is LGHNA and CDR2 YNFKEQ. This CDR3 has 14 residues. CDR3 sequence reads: CASSQAGGRNEQLF. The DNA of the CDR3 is TGTGCCAGCAGCCAAGCGGGGGGCCGAAATGAGCAGCTCTTC.

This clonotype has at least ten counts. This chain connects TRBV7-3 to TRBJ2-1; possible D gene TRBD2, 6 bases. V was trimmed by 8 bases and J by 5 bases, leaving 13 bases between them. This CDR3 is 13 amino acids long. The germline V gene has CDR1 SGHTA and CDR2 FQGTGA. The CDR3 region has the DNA TGTGCCAGCTCCTGGGACTCAAACAATGAGCAGTTCTTC. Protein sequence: CASSWDSNNEQFF.

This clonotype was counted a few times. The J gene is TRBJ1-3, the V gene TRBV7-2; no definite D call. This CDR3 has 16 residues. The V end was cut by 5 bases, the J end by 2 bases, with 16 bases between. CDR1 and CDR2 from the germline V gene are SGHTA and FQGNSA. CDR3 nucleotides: TGTGCCAGCAGCCTTAGGACGGAGCCCACTGGAAACACCATATATTTT. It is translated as CASSLRTEPTGNTIYF.

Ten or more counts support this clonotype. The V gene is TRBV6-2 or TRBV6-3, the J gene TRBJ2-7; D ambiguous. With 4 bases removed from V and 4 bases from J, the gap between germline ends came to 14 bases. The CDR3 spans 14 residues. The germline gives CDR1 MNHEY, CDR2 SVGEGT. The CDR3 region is CASSSGSANYEQYF. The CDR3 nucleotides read TGTGCCAGCAGTTCAGGATCGGCAAATTACGAGCAGTACTTC.

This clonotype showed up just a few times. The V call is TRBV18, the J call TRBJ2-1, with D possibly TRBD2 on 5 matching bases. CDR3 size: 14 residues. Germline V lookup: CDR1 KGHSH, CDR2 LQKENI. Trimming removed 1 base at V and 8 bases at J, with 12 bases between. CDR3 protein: CASSPRPEEDEQFF. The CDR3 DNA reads TGTGCCAGCTCACCACGCCCGGAGGAGGATGAGCAGTTCTTC.

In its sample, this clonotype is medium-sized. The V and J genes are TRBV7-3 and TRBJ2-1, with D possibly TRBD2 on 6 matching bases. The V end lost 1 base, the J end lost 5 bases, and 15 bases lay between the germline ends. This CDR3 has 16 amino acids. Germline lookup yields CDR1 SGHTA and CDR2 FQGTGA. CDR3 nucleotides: TGTGCCAGCAGCTTAAGATCCCGGGGGTCGGACAATGAGCAGTTCTTC. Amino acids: CASSLRSRGSDNEQFF.

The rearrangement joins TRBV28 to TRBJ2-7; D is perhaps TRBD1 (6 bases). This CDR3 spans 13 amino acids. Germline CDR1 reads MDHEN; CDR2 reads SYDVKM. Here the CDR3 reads CVSSFLDSYEQYF. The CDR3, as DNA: TGTGTTAGCAGTTTCTTGGACAGCTACGAGCAGTACTTC.

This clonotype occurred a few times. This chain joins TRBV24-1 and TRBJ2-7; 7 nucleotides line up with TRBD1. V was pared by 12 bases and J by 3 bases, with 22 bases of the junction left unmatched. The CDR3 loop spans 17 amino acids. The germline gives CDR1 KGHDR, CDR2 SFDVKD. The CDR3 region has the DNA TGTGCCCCGCGGCATTCCCGTACACCGGGACAGCGCTACGAGCAGTACTTC. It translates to CAPRHSRTPGQRYEQYF.

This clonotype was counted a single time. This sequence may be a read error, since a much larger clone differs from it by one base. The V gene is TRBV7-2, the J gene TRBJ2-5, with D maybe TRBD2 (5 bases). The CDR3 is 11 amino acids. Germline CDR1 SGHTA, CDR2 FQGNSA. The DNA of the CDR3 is TGTGCCCGCAGCTTAAGGGAGATCCAGTACTTC. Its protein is CARSLREIQYF. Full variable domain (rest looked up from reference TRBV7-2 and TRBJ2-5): GAGVSQSPSNKVTEKGKDVELRCDPISGHTALYWYRQSLGQGLEFLIYFQGNSAPDKSGLPSDRFSAERTGGSVSTLTIQRTQQEDSAVYLCARSLREIQYFGPGTRLLVL.

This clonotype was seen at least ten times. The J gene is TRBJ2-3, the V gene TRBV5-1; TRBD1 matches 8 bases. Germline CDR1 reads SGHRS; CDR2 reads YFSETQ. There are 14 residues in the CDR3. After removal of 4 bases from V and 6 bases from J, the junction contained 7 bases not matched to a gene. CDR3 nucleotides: TGCGCCAGCAGCCGGGACAGGACTCAGGATACGCAGTATTTT. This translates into CASSRDRTQDTQYF.

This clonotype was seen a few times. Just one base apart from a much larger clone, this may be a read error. The CDR3 is CVSSRGQVYEQYF. In DNA form, the CDR3 reads TGTGTCAGCAGTCGGGGACAGGTCTACGAGCAGTACTTC. The chain links TRBV6-1 to TRBJ2-7, with TRBD1 identical over 8 bases. This CDR3 spans 13 amino acids. In germline, CDR1 is MNHNS, CDR2 SASEGT.

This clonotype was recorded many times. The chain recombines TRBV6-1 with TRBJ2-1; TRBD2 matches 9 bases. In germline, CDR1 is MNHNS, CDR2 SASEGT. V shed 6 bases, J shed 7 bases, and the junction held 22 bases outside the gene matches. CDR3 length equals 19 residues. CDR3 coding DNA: TGTGCCAGCAGCCGCGCGGCAAAAACCGGGACTAGCTTTCGGAATGAGCAGTTCTTC. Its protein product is CASSRAAKTGTSFRNEQFF.

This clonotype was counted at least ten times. In DNA, the CDR3 is TGTGCCAGCAGCCCCCCGTCAACTGAAAAACTGTTTTTT. Protein product: CASSPPSTEKLFF. The V call is TRBV28, the J call TRBJ1-4; D call uncertain. Germline lookup yields CDR1 MDHEN and CDR2 SYDVKM. V lost 6 bases to trimming and J lost 7 bases, with 12 bases between them. This CDR3 region has 13 residues.

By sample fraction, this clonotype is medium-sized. The CDR3 is CASSTSRVSYEQYF. For the CDR3, the DNA is TGTGCCAGCAGTACCTCCAGGGTATCCTACGAGCAGTACTTC. J is TRBJ2-7 and V is TRBV27; tentatively, D is TRBD1 (5 bases). The germline CDR1 and CDR2 sequences are MNHEY and SMNVEV (reference sequence). The V end was cut by 5 bases, the J end by 1 base, with 12 bases between. The CDR3 runs to 14 residues.

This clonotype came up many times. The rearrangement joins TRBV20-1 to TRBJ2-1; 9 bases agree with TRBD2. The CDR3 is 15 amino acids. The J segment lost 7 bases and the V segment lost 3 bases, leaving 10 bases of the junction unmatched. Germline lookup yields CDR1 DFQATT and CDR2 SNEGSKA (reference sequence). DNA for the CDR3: TGCAGTGCTAGCGGTAATAGCGGGGGTGATAATGAGCAGTTCTTC. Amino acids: CSASGNSGGDNEQFF.